The 3 T cell receptor beta chains below come from one sample, sequenced in a study of PD-L1 blockade in urothelial cancer. The time point: peripheral blood 6 weeks after treatment start. Data came from immunoSEQ multiplex PCR; TCRdb stores just in-frame clones and leaves some out. In the table there are over 100,000 clones, approximately 90% of which are singletons. This specimen was PBMCs, taken around atezolizumab (anti-PD-L1) treatment. The receptors were gathered from a man aged 55 to 69 with urothelial cancer.

The chain links TRBV5-1 to TRBJ2-1; D not certain. This CDR3 is 12 amino acids long. The germline V gene encodes CDR1 SGHRS and CDR2 YFSETQ. V was clipped by 2 bases and J by 7 bases, with 7 bases between them. This chain's CDR3 is CASSFQANEQFF. The CDR3 DNA sequence: TGCGCCAGCAGCTTCCAGGCTAATGAGCAGTTCTTC.

In DNA, the CDR3 is TGTGCCAGCAGCTTAGATGATTGGGGGGGGAGCTCCTACAATGAGCAGTTCTTC. Protein product: CASSLDDWGGSSYNEQFF. The J gene is TRBJ2-1, the V gene TRBV11-2; TRBD2 agrees at 7 bases. The J segment lost 0 bases and the V segment lost 0 bases, leaving 8 bases of the junction unmatched. This CDR3 contains 18 residues. The germline gives CDR1 SGHAT, CDR2 FQNNGV.

The chain has TRBV4-2 and TRBJ2-1; TRBD2 agrees at 10 bases. From germline, CDR1 is LGHNA and CDR2 YNFKEQ. This CDR3 region has 14 residues. Trimming removed 5 bases from V and 9 bases from J; junction bases left unmatched: 7. CDR3 protein: CASSGTSDSGEQFF. The CDR3 DNA reads as TGTGCCAGCAGCGGGACTAGCGATAGCGGTGAGCAGTTCTTC.